Below are 19 T cell receptor beta chains sequenced from a single sample in a study of early T cells in non-severe SARS-CoV-2 infection. TCRdb re-called the 5' RACE reads through MiXCR, storing one row per CDR3 protein. The sample lists roughly 110,000 distinct CDR3 sequences, around 10% occurring once. Sequenced: whole blood. These receptors originate from an adult who was a healthcare worker with PCR-confirmed SARS-CoV-2 infection or an uninfected control (not recorded which).

The chain combines TRBV6-1 with TRBJ1-2; 8 positions match TRBD1. CDR3 size: 14 residues. J lost 4 bases, V lost 5 bases, and 6 bases had no gene match. Germline loops: CDR1 MNHNS, CDR2 SASEGT. The CDR3 DNA is TGTGCCAGCAGTCGGACAGGGTCGGGCTATGGCTACACCTTC. Its translation: CASSRTGSGYGYTF.

The table lists this clonotype with many counts. The rearrangement uses TRBV6-2 or TRBV6-3 and TRBJ2-1, with no clear D. CDR1 is MNHEY and CDR2 is SVGEGT in the germline V gene. There are 13 residues in the CDR3. The V and J ends lost 5 bases and 8 bases respectively, with 13 bases between them. The CDR3 DNA follows: TGTGCCAGCAGTCGATCAGTCTGGTATGAGCAGTTCTTC. Translating gives CASSRSVWYEQFF.

This clonotype has a count of ten or more. V usage is TRBV27 and J usage is TRBJ2-1, with 7 bases fitting TRBD2. The germline gives CDR1 MNHEY, CDR2 SMNVEV (reference sequence). With 0 bases clipped from V and 7 bases from J, the junction kept 6 bases outside the gene matches. The CDR3 totals 15 residues. For the CDR3, the DNA is TGTGCCAGCAGTTTATCGCGGGGGTTAGGGAATGAGCAGTTCTTC. Residues: CASSLSRGLGNEQFF.

The V and J genes are TRBV7-6 and TRBJ2-3; D is undetermined. Germline V CDR1 and CDR2: SGHVS, FNYEAQ. Deletions cut 4 bases from V and 2 bases from J, with 7 bases between. This CDR3 is 13 amino acids long. The CDR3 nucleotides are TGTGCCAGCAGCTCTACAATCACAGATACGCAGTATTTT. Translation: CASSSTITDTQYF.

V gene TRBV4-1 combines with J gene TRBJ2-3; D might be TRBD2 (5 bases). V lost 2 bases and J 0 bases, leaving 15 bases between the germline ends. This CDR3 spans 17 amino acids. Germline-derived CDR1 and CDR2 are MGHRA and YSYEKL. For the CDR3, the DNA is TGCGCCAGCAGCCAACCGAGAGGGAAGACTAGCACAGATACGCAGTATTTT. It encodes CASSQPRGKTSTDTQYF.

This clonotype showed up many times. This sequence joins TRBV12-2 and TRBJ2-7; the table's TRBD1 call for D was not verified on the DNA. TRBV12-2 is termed a pseudogene. CDR3 length equals 17 residues. The CDR3 DNA reads TGTGCAAGTCGCTCCGCGTCCCGGGACAGGGTCCACTACGAGCAGTACTTC. It yields the protein CASRSASRDRVHYEQYF.

There are a few counts of this clonotype. The rearrangement joins TRBV21-1 to TRBJ1-1; the D call TRBD1 from the table was never checked on the DNA. TRBV21-1 represents a pseudogene. The CDR3 extends over 14 amino acids. The CDR3 DNA is TGTGCCAGCGTACAATCCGGGACAGGGTCCCAAGCTTTCTTT. Its translation is CASVQSGTGSQAFF.

In its sample, this clonotype was seen many times. The chain employs TRBV18 and TRBJ2-1, with 7 bases identical to TRBD1. The V gene's germline CDR1 is KGHSH and CDR2 LQKENI. The CDR3 consists of 15 residues. V dropped 1 base and J dropped 7; count of bases not matched to a gene: 7. The CDR3 loop is CASSPRVDRANEQFF. Here the CDR3 DNA reads TGTGCCAGCTCACCACGGGTCGACAGGGCGAATGAGCAGTTCTTC.

The table lists this clonotype with many counts. The chain is built from TRBV28 and TRBJ1-2, with D uncertain. Germline CDR1 is MDHEN and CDR2 is SYDVKM. V lost 5 bases and J lost 5, with 9 bases in between. The CDR3 runs to 12 residues. CDR3 in DNA: TGTGCCAGCAGTGAGCGAGGGTATGGCTACACCTTC. Amino acid sequence: CASSERGYGYTF.

Many counts were recorded for this clonotype. CDR3 sequence (DNA): TGTGCCAGCAGTTTAGGCAAATACGAGCAGTACTTC. This encodes CASSLGKYEQYF. V and J are TRBV28 and TRBJ2-7; no reliable D call. Germline values: CDR1 MDHEN, CDR2 SYDVKM. The CDR3 is 12 amino acids. V lost 2 bases to trimming and J lost 4 bases, with 6 bases between them.

This clonotype was counted at least ten times. The genes are TRBV5-1 and TRBJ1-6; TRBD1 aligns across 8 bases. The ends lost 0 bases at V and 10 bases at J; junction bases unmatched: 6. The CDR3 covers 15 residues. Per the germline V gene, CDR1 is SGHRS and CDR2 is YFSETQ. As DNA, the CDR3 is TGCGCCAGCAGCTTGGCTGGACAGGGAAGATCACCCCTCCACTTT. Amino acids: CASSLAGQGRSPLHF.

This clonotype was seen a single time. The chain joins TRBV12-3 or TRBV12-4 to TRBJ2-7, with a tentative D call TRBD1 (6 bases). CDR3 length: 14 amino acids. Trimming left V 5 bases short and J 3 bases short, with 14 bases between. Here the CDR3 DNA reads TGTGCCAGCAGTCCGTCCGGGACACTCTACGAGCAGTACTTC. It translates to CASSPSGTLYEQYF.

V is TRBV28 and J is TRBJ1-1; D is ambiguous. Trimming left V 6 bases short and J 5 bases short, with 10 bases between. Germline V gives CDR1 MDHEN, CDR2 SYDVKM. This CDR3 contains 12 residues. This CDR3 reads CASSLRETEAFF. CDR3 bases: TGTGCCAGCAGCCTTAGGGAGACTGAAGCTTTCTTT.

This clonotype was seen only a few times. The chain carries TRBV7-9 and TRBJ2-3, with no clear D. Trimming removed 3 bases at V and 8 bases at J, with 12 bases between. CDR1 and CDR2 from the germline V gene are SEHNR and FQNEAQ (reference sequence). The CDR3 covers 13 residues. CDR3 nucleotide sequence: TGTGCCAGCAGCTTTCCCCCGACCGGTACGCAGTATTTT. It translates to CASSFPPTGTQYF.

The chain couples TRBV21-1 to TRBJ1-1; TRBD1 is taken as the D call from the table, unchecked against the DNA. TRBV21-1 is an annotated pseudogene. The CDR3 runs 15 residues. The CDR3 DNA sequence: TGTGCCAGCAGCAAAGCGCGAGGCAGGGACACTGAAGCTTTCTTT. This codes for CASSKARGRDTEAFF.

The J gene is TRBJ2-1, the V gene TRBV7-6, with 7 nucleotides matching TRBD2. CDR3 size: 13 residues. Trimming at V came to 4 bases and at J to 9 bases, leaving 6 bases not matched to a gene. The germline V gene encodes CDR1 SGHVS and CDR2 FNYEAQ. CDR3 protein: CASSSSGGGEQFF. The CDR3 DNA reads as TGTGCCAGCAGCTCTAGCGGCGGGGGTGAGCAGTTCTTC.

At least ten counts were recorded for this clonotype. The rearrangement joins TRBV6-5 to TRBJ2-4, with a tentative D call TRBD1 (6 bases). V dropped 6 bases and J dropped 2 bases, with 11 bases sitting between them. Germline CDR1 is MNHEY and CDR2 is SVGAGI. The CDR3 loop spans 14 amino acids. The CDR3 spells CASSDRWSKNIQYF. The CDR3 DNA follows: TGTGCCAGCAGCGACAGGTGGTCCAAAAACATTCAGTACTTC.

A word on this clonotype: This may be a read error: a much more frequent sequence differs by one nucleotide. The genes are TRBV6-5 and TRBJ1-4, with D unclear. The CDR3 contains 13 residues. The germline V gene has CDR1 MNHEY and CDR2 SVGAGI. The CDR3: CASSSATNEKQFF. The CDR3 nucleotides read TGTGCCAGCAGTTCCGCAACTAATGAAAAACAGTTTTTT.

J is TRBJ1-5 and V is TRBV19, with 7 bases identical to TRBD1. CDR1 is LNHDA and CDR2 is SQIVND in the germline V gene (reference sequence). V trimming: 8 bases; J trimming: 4 bases; junction bases outside the gene matches: 8. The CDR3 is 14 residues long. The CDR3 protein is CASADRATNQPQHF. CDR3 sequence (DNA): TGTGCCAGTGCAGACAGGGCAACGAATCAGCCCCAGCATTTT. The entire variable domain, with the rest obtained from reference TRBV19 and TRBJ1-5, is as follows: DGGITQSPKYLFRKEGQNVTLSCEQNLNHDAMYWYRQDPGQGLRLIYYSQIVNDFQKGDIAEGYSVSREKKESFPLTVTSAQKNPTAFYLCASADRATNQPQHFGDGTRLSIL.